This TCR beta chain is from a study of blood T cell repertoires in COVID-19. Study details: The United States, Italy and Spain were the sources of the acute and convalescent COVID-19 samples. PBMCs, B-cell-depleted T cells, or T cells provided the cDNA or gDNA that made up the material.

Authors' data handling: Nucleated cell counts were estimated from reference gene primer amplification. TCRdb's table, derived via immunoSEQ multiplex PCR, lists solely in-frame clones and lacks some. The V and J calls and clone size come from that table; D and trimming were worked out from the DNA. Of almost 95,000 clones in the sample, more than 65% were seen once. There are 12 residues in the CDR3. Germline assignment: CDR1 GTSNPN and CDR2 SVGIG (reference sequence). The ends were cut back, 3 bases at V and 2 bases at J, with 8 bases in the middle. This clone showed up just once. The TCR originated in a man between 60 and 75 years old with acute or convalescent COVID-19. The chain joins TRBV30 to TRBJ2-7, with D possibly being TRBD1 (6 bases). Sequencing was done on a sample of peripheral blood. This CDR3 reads CAWSSGAYEQYF. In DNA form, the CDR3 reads TGTGCCTGGAGCTCAGGGGCCTACGAGCAGTACTTC.